A single sample gave rise to the 18 T cell receptor beta chains below, sequenced in a study of T cell responses to AZD1222 COVID-19 vaccine. Produced via immunoSEQ multiplex PCR; TCRdb's table is partial and in-frame only. The sample yields approximately 100,000 clones, just over 85% seen once. The sample was peripheral blood, taken on day 0 of AZD1222 vaccination. All receptors derive from an adult in good health.

The V and J genes are TRBV10-3 and TRBJ2-2, with D unresolved. From germline, CDR1 is ENHRY and CDR2 SYGVKD. The CDR3 sequence is 14 residues long. V lost 10 bases to trimming and J lost 0 bases, with 12 bases between them. CDR3 in DNA: TGTGCCACCCGATTGGCAGCGAACACCGGGGAGCTGTTTTTT. Protein product: CATRLAANTGELFF.

The chain links TRBV2 to TRBJ1-2, with a weak D call TRBD1 (5 bases). The CDR3 has 12 amino acids. The ends were cut back, 6 bases at V and 8 bases at J, with 13 bases in the middle. The V gene's germline CDR1 is SNHLY and CDR2 FYNNEI. CDR3 nucleotide sequence: TGTGCCAGCAGCTTGACAGCTCCCGGCTACACCTTC. Amino acid sequence: CASSLTAPGYTF.

V is TRBV19 and J is TRBJ2-7, with 12 bases aligning to TRBD1. Germline V gene lookup returns CDR1 LNHDA and CDR2 SQIVND (reference sequence). V dropped 3 bases and J dropped 8; count of bases not matched to a gene: 11. This CDR3 comprises 16 residues. The CDR3 loop reads CASSIASGTGGVKQYF. CDR3 in DNA: TGTGCCAGTAGTATCGCTTCCGGGACAGGGGGCGTCAAGCAGTACTTC.

The V call is TRBV27, the J call TRBJ2-5; TRBD2 agrees at 7 bases. This CDR3 has 17 amino acids. Trimming took 10 bases from V and 5 from J; bases not matched to a gene: 22. CDR1 and CDR2 (germline): MNHEY, SMNVEV (reference sequence). Here the CDR3 reads CATARGGIWGEQETQYF. The CDR3 DNA is TGTGCCACCGCCCGGGGAGGGATTTGGGGCGAGCAGGAGACCCAGTACTTC.

The chain combines TRBV18 with TRBJ1-1; tentative D call: TRBD1 (5 bases). CDR3 length: 16 amino acids. The germline V gene has CDR1 KGHSH and CDR2 LQKENI. Trimming stripped 1 base from V and 5 bases from J, with 17 bases between. CDR3 amino acids: CASSPRRTPGLTEAFF. In DNA form, the CDR3 reads TGTGCCAGCTCACCACGACGCACCCCGGGGCTGACTGAAGCTTTCTTT. The full variable domain, completed using reference TRBV18 and TRBJ1-1, is NAGVMQNPRHLVRRRGQEARLRCSPMKGHSHVYWYRQLPEEGLKFMVYLQKENIIDESGMPKERFSAEFPKEGPSILRIQQVVRGDSAAYFCASSPRRTPGLTEAFFGQGTRLTVV.

This chain connects TRBV28 to TRBJ2-7; TRBD2 matches 10 bases. V dropped 6 bases and J dropped 2; count of bases not matched to a gene: 10. The V gene's germline CDR1 is MDHEN and CDR2 SYDVKM. The CDR3 covers 16 residues. CDR3 residues: CASRTLTSGATYEQYF. Here the CDR3 DNA reads TGTGCCAGCAGGACCCTAACTAGCGGGGCCACCTACGAGCAGTACTTC.

The chain carries TRBV7-2 and TRBJ2-2; D is unresolved. V was clipped by 0 bases and J by 5 bases, with 10 bases between them. Germline assignment: CDR1 SGHTA and CDR2 FQGNSA. The CDR3 sequence is 15 residues long. The CDR3 coding sequence is TGTGCCAGCAGCTTAGCAGTCGGTCGGACCGGGGAGCTGTTTTTT. It encodes CASSLAVGRTGELFF.

This chain connects TRBV7-2 to TRBJ2-2, with 10 positions matching TRBD2. CDR1 and CDR2 (germline): SGHTA, FQGNSA. This CDR3 spans 15 amino acids. With V trimmed by 2 bases and J by 6 bases, 3 bases remained unmatched. The CDR3 DNA sequence: TGTGCCAGCAGCTTACCTAGCGGGAGAGCCGGGGAGCTGTTTTTT. Amino acids: CASSLPSGRAGELFF.

The chain joins TRBV5-4 to TRBJ2-5; weak D call: TRBD1 (6 bases). CDR1 SGHNT and CDR2 YYREEE come from the germline V gene (reference sequence). The CDR3 extends over 17 amino acids. Trimming shortened V by 3 bases and J by 3 bases, and 21 bases separated the two germline ends. The CDR3 nucleotides read TGTGCCAGCAGCTCCCCGGGGTCAGGGGATTGGGAAGAGACCCAGTACTTC. It is translated as CASSSPGSGDWEETQYF.

The V call is TRBV2, the J call TRBJ2-7; D ambiguous. Germline CDR1 is SNHLY and CDR2 is FYNNEI. Trimming cost V 5 bases and J 6 bases, with 14 bases left between them. This CDR3 is built from 13 residues. CDR3 coding DNA: TGTGCCAGCAGTCCCCCGTTCACAGCCGAGCAGTACTTC. Protein: CASSPPFTAEQYF.

This chain links TRBV4-3 with TRBJ1-5; a weak D match, TRBD1 (5 bases). The CDR3 consists of 15 residues. Trimming took off 4 bases at V and 4 bases at J, with 14 bases between the two ends. Germline loops: CDR1 LGHNA, CDR2 YSLEER. The CDR3 DNA follows: TGCGCCAGCAGCCCCGGGGCCTTTGGGAATCAGCCCCAGCATTTT. It translates to CASSPGAFGNQPQHF.

CDR3 loop: CASSEDWWPLRVSNQPQHF. CDR3 DNA: TGTGCCAGCAGTGAAGATTGGTGGCCCCTTAGGGTTAGCAATCAGCCCCAGCATTTT. The chain combines TRBV6-1 with TRBJ1-5; D is undetermined. V was cut by 1 base and J by 0 bases, with 19 bases left in between. The CDR3 extends over 19 amino acids. The germline V gene has CDR1 MNHNS and CDR2 SASEGT.

The rearrangement links TRBV9 to TRBJ1-2; D may be TRBD1 (6 bases). Germline CDR1 and CDR2: SGDLS and YYNGEE. The CDR3 consists of 13 residues. The V end lost 1 base, the J end lost 8 bases, and 12 bases lay between the germline ends. CDR3 in DNA: TGTGCCAGCAGCGTAAACAGGGAGGAAGGCTACACCTTC. This encodes CASSVNREEGYTF.

The chain carries TRBV4-2 and TRBJ2-3, with a weak D call TRBD2 (5 bases). Germline lookup yields CDR1 LGHNA and CDR2 YNFKEQ. CDR3 length: 15 amino acids. The ends were cut back, 4 bases at V and 0 bases at J, with 11 bases in the middle. CDR3 in amino acids: CASSLSGSSTDTQYF. The CDR3 DNA is TGTGCCAGCAGCCTAAGCGGATCTAGCACAGATACGCAGTATTTT.

This chain connects TRBV6-2 or TRBV6-3 to TRBJ1-1; D remains unclear. The germline V and J ends were trimmed by 2 bases and 4 bases, with 17 bases remaining between them. Germline V gene data show CDR1 as MNHEY and CDR2 as SVGEGT. This CDR3 region has 16 residues. The CDR3 loop is CASSYLYREYGTEAFF. In DNA form, the CDR3 reads TGTGCCAGCAGTTACCTCTATCGGGAGTACGGCACTGAAGCTTTCTTT.

The rearrangement uses TRBV4-3 and TRBJ1-2, with D maybe TRBD1 (5 bases). The CDR3 spans 13 residues. Trimming stripped 1 base from V and 4 bases from J, with 7 bases between. The germline gives CDR1 LGHNA, CDR2 YSLEER. In DNA form, the CDR3 reads TGCGCCAGCAGCCAAGGGGGGGGCTATGGCTACACCTTC. Translating it yields CASSQGGGYGYTF.

The chain recombines TRBV29-1 with TRBJ1-1; D may be TRBD1 (5 bases). CDR1 is SQVTM and CDR2 is ANQGSEA in the germline V gene. The CDR3 totals 14 residues. The V gene lost 5 bases and the J gene lost 4 bases, with 17 bases spanning the gap. The CDR3 reads CSVPGPSGGTEAFF. The CDR3 DNA follows: TGCAGCGTTCCGGGACCTTCGGGAGGCACTGAAGCTTTCTTT.

In DNA form, the CDR3 reads TGTGCCAGCAGCCAAGACAGGGGGCAACAAGCTTTCTTT. Protein sequence: CASSQDRGQQAFF. The chain is built from TRBV3-1 (or the pseudogene TRBV3-2) and TRBJ1-1; 8 bases are shared with TRBD1. V shed 0 bases, J shed 9 bases, and the junction held 3 bases outside the gene matches. Germline loops: CDR1 LGHDT, CDR2 YNNKEL (reference sequence). This CDR3 region has 13 residues.